This paragraph reports one T cell receptor beta chain. J gave up 4 bases and V 1 base, and 4 bases lay outside the gene matches. In germline, CDR1 is SGHTA, CDR2 FQGTGA. The CDR3 has 16 amino acids. The library targeted TCRbeta and was prepared with unique molecular identifiers. TCRdb independently ran MiXCR on the PCR reads; one entry per CDR3 protein. This sample has hundreds of thousands of distinct CDR3 sequences, with about 10% found just once. The data were taken from a study of T-cell reconstitution after alpha-beta-depleted transplantation in children. The TCR comes from a human donor who donated a stem cell graft to a child with SCID. The chain links TRBV7-3 to TRBJ2-3; TRBD2 matches 11 bases. Sample: PBMCs from the stem cell graft donor, taken from the stem cell graft. The CDR3 DNA sequence: TGTGCCAGCAGCTTAAGGGGGACTAGCGGTGCAGATACGCAGTATTTT. Translating it yields CASSLRGTSGADTQYF. Variable domain in full (rest from reference TRBV7-3 and TRBJ2-3): GAGVSQTPSNKVTEKGKYVELRCDPISGHTALYWYRQSLGQGPEFLIYFQGTGAADDSGLPNDRFFAVRPEGSVSTLKIQRTERGDSAVYLCASSLRGTSGADTQYFGPGTRLTVL.